This T cell receptor beta chain emerged from a study of T cell responses to AZD1222 COVID-19 vaccine. Study conclusions and caveats: AZD1222 recipients seropositive at baseline numbered only five to seven. Clonal diversity was possibly underestimated, and white British individuals and females predominated among donors.

Using immunoSEQ multiplex PCR, the repertoire was profiled, and TCRdb retains in-frame clones only, with some absent. The top ten hold roughly 3% of the sample, which has 100,000 to 130,000 clones, around 90% seen once. A remark on this clone: Its antigen is not identified.

The specimen was peripheral blood, collected on day 0 of MenACWY control vaccination. The sequence was obtained from an adult in good health.

This CDR3 reads CASSQGLYEQYF. The CDR3, as DNA: TGTGCCAGCAGTCAGGGACTCTACGAGCAGTACTTC. The V and J genes are TRBV12-3 or TRBV12-4 and TRBJ2-7; TRBD2 is a possible D gene (6 bases). The ends were cut back, 5 bases at V and 3 bases at J, with 8 bases in the middle. The CDR3 sequence is 12 residues long.